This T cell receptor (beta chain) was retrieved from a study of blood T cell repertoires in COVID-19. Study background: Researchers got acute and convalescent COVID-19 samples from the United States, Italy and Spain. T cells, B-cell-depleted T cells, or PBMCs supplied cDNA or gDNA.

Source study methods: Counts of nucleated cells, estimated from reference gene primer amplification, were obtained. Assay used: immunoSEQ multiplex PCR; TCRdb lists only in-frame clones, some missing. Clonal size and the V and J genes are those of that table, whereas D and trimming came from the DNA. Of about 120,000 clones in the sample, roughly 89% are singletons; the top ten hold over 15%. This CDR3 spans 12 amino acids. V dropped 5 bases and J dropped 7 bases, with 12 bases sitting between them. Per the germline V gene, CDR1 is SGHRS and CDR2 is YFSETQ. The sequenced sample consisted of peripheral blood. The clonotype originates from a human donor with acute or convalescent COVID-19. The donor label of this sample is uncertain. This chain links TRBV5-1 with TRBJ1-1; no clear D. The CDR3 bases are TGCGCCAGCAGTACCGGGGAGCTTGAAGCTTTCTTT. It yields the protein CASSTGELEAFF.